This T cell receptor beta chain was obtained from a study of T cells in Graves' hyperthyroidism and ophthalmopathy. Broader study findings: Most thyroid-expanded clonotypes above 0.001 were also found in blood. Stable hyperthyroidism was separated from ophthalmopathy by a model based on 13 V-J features.

Authors of the study amplified TCR beta CDR3 regions from RNA transcripts. First-round RT-PCR of the TCR CDR3 relied on the HTBI primer set. Each CDR3 protein gets one entry after TCRdb re-called the multiplex PCR reads with MiXCR. The sample holds 240,000 or so distinct CDR3 sequences; over 15% are singletons and the top ten take around 30%. Disease duration was under 3 months in the ophthalmopathy patients, who also had a Clinical Activity Score of at least 3 and a NOSPECS grade of at least 4. Uncontrolled infection, other autoimmune disease, pregnancy or lactation excluded patients. This clonotype has ten or more counts. Its specificity is unknown. Per the germline V gene, CDR1 is MNHNS and CDR2 is SASEGT. CDR3 length: 15 amino acids. The V and J ends lost 1 base and 1 base respectively, with 10 bases between them.

The specimen sequenced was blood. J is TRBJ2-5 and V is TRBV6-1, with D tentatively TRBD1 or TRBD2 (5 bases each). This receptor was taken from a woman between 18 and 29 years old with Graves' ophthalmopathy. The CDR3 sequence is CASSEVGGTQETQYF. CDR3 nucleotide sequence: TGTGCCAGCAGTGAAGTTGGGGGAACCCAAGAGACCCAGTACTTC.